The present T cell receptor beta chain was sequenced within a study of CD8+CD57+ T cells in acquired aplastic anemia. Study context: CD4+ and CD8+ cells, once sorted, gave DNA averaging about 3 ug.

This clonotype was detected many times. No antigen is known for it. Study findings and constraints: In common between the patients and the controls were some 28 CD8+ CDR3 sequences. Patients showed no significant difference from controls in CD8+ Simpson's diversity.

The CDR3 totals 14 residues. The germline V gene encodes CDR1 LNHDA and CDR2 SQIVND (reference sequence). V was clipped by 10 bases and J by 4 bases; unmatched bases: 7. Genomic DNA constituted the template upon which TCR beta VDJ and CDR3 profiling was performed. TCRdb passed the reads through MiXCR, listing each CDR3 protein once. Of some 200,000 distinct CDR3 sequences in the sample, approximately 57% are singletons; the top ten hold 25% to 35%. This chain links TRBV19 with TRBJ2-2, with 9 nucleotides matching TRBD1. The receptor's source is a human donor in good health. The sample consisted of sorted CD4+, CD8+, or CD8+CD57+ T cells (not recorded which) from PBMCs. The CDR3 coding sequence is TGTGCCATCAACAGGGGGCGCGGCACCGGGGAGCTGTTTTTT. This encodes CAINRGRGTGELFF.